This T cell receptor beta chain stems from a study of cytomegalovirus exposure and HLA in healthy donors. The V and J ends lost 5 bases and 6 bases respectively, with 11 bases between them. Germline V gene lookup returns CDR1 LNHDA and CDR2 SQIVND (reference sequence). The CDR3 extends over 13 amino acids. The PCR made use of 60 Vbeta and 13 Jbeta primers. TCRdb's table, derived via immunoSEQ multiplex PCR, lists solely in-frame clones and lacks some. The profile covers under 50,000 clones, with roughly nine tenths appearing a single time and around 8% taken by the ten largest. The gene calls are TRBV19 and TRBJ1-5, with a weak D call TRBD1 (5 bases). The sample was PBMCs. This TCR was recovered from a woman in her thirties or forties in good health and CMV-seropositive. In DNA form, the CDR3 reads TGTGCCAGTAGTGGGCAGGGTGCTCAGCCCCAGCATTTT. Its protein is CASSGQGAQPQHF.